The sequence of this T cell receptor beta chain was determined in a study of blood T cells in healthy people across ages. There are a few counts of this clonotype. Samples each yielded at least 5.5 micrograms of total RNA. A J-beta primer mix and a sample-barcoded 5' primer were used in a second PCR of about 6 to 12 cycles. Each cDNA molecule carried a tag from a template-switch adaptor that contained 12 random nucleotides. In TCRdb, the 5' RACE reads were re-called with MiXCR into one record per CDR3 protein. The table shows around 750,000 distinct CDR3 sequences, with about 55% occurring only once. The CDR3 loop spans 16 amino acids. V trimming: 0 bases; J trimming: 4 bases; junction bases outside the gene matches: 6. Germline loops: CDR1 SGDLS, CDR2 YYNGEE.

The TCR was taken from a man aged 80 or over in good health. The V and J genes are TRBV9 and TRBJ2-1, with 8 bases aligning to TRBD2. Sequencing was carried out using blood. The CDR3 DNA follows: TGTGCCAGCAGCGTAGCCCCGGGAGGGCCGTACAATGAGCAGTTCTTC. Translating gives CASSVAPGGPYNEQFF.